The next 7 T cell receptor beta chains were all read from a single sample in a study of T cell responses to AZD1222 COVID-19 vaccine. Produced via immunoSEQ multiplex PCR; TCRdb's table is partial and in-frame only. The data hold over 120,000 clones, with approximately 89% observed a single time. The sample consisted of peripheral blood, taken 28 days after the second AZD1222 dose. These receptors came from an adult who received the AZD1222 COVID-19 vaccine.

The chain joins TRBV2 to TRBJ1-6; no definite D call. Germline assignment: CDR1 SNHLY and CDR2 FYNNEI. This CDR3 comprises 14 residues. V lost 2 bases, J lost 3 bases, and 5 bases lay in between. Here the CDR3 DNA reads TGTGCCAGCAGTGAAAGAGGCTATAATTCACCCCTCCACTTT. Protein product: CASSERGYNSPLHF.

The V gene is TRBV25-1, the J gene TRBJ1-5, with TRBD1 identical over 7 bases. V dropped 3 bases and J dropped 2; count of bases not matched to a gene: 4. The CDR3 consists of 15 residues. In germline, CDR1 is MGHDK, CDR2 SYGVNS. CDR3 coding DNA: TGTGCCAGCAGTGATGGAGGGGGCGGCAATCAGCCCCAGCATTTT. Translation gives CASSDGGGGNQPQHF.

CDR3 DNA sequence: TGTGCCAGCAGCCGGGCGGCAACTAATGAAAAACTGTTTTTT. It translates to CASSRAATNEKLFF. The chain uses TRBV7-2 and TRBJ1-4; D is unresolved. This CDR3 has 14 amino acids. V was clipped by 5 bases and J by 0 bases, with 7 bases between them. Germline CDR1 reads SGHTA; CDR2 reads FQGNSA.

About this clone: The junction differs from germline at one of its ends, possibly a read error. V gene TRBV12-3 or TRBV12-4 combines with J gene TRBJ2-2; D gene unclear. The CDR3 sequence is 13 residues long. CDR3 in DNA: TGTGCCAGCTGTTTGCTCCCCACCGGGGAGCTGTTTTTT. Translated, it gives CASCLLPTGELFF.

The chain has TRBV30 and TRBJ2-7; tentative D call: TRBD1 (5 bases). The ends were cut back, 5 bases at V and 3 bases at J, with 8 bases in the middle. The CDR3 sequence is 11 residues long. CDR1 is GTSNPN, CDR2 SVGIG, per germline (reference sequence). The CDR3 nucleotides read TGTGCCTGGCAGGGTGTCTACGAGCAGTACTTC. As protein: CAWQGVYEQYF.

This chain connects TRBV14 to TRBJ2-1; D unclear. CDR3 length: 13 residues. CDR1 and CDR2 from the germline V gene are SGHDN and FVKESK. V was cut by 5 bases and J by 8 bases, with 13 bases left in between. The CDR3 DNA is TGTGCCAGCAGCGCCCGGGTACCCCATGAGCAGTTCTTC. This encodes CASSARVPHEQFF.

This sequence joins TRBV15 and TRBJ2-1; TRBD1 agrees at 8 bases. Germline loops: CDR1 LNHNV, CDR2 YYDKDF (reference sequence). The junction had 5 bases not matched to a gene; V was cut back by 5 bases and J by 5 bases. The CDR3 runs to 14 residues. The chain's CDR3 is CATSLTTGDNEQFF. The CDR3 region has the DNA TGTGCCACCAGCTTGACGACAGGGGACAATGAGCAGTTCTTC. The whole variable domain, filled in from reference TRBV15 and TRBJ2-1, reads DAMVIQNPRYQVTQFGKPVTLSCSQTLNHNVMYWYQQKSSQAPKLLFHYYDKDFNNEADTPDNFQSRRPNTSFCFLDIRSPGLGDTAMYLCATSLTTGDNEQFFGPGTRLTVL.